This T cell receptor beta chain derives from a study of OX40 agonist ivuxolimab in advanced cancers. Study as a whole: The patients received ivuxolimab by intravenous route every 2 weeks at 0.01 to 10 mg/kg. Enrollees could have had prior anti-PD-1, anti-PD-L1 or anti-CTLA-4 therapy, which 35% to 40% had received.

Study findings and constraints: Expanded clones were, on average, more numerous among CD8+ T cells than CD4+. Patients who responded partially at 0.1-3.0 mg/kg showed clonal expansion ranking among the lowest.

On this clone: What it binds is not known.

The CDR3 loop spans 16 amino acids. V lost 8 bases and J lost 5; bases outside the gene matches: 9. The germline gives CDR1 ENHRY, CDR2 SYGVKD. Produced via immunoSEQ multiplex PCR; TCRdb's table is partial and in-frame only. The profile shows 65,000 to 85,000 clones, around 85% of them singletons. This chain links TRBV10-3 with TRBJ2-5; 15 nucleotides agree with TRBD2. The specimen was CD4+ or CD8+ T cells sorted from blood, collected in a trial of the OX40 agonist ivuxolimab. This clonotype was obtained from an adult with an advanced solid tumor such as melanoma, head and neck, liver or kidney cancer. CDR3 coding DNA: TGTGCCATCTCGAGGACTAGCGGGGGGGCCAGGGAGACCCAGTACTTC. Protein: CAISRTSGGARETQYF.